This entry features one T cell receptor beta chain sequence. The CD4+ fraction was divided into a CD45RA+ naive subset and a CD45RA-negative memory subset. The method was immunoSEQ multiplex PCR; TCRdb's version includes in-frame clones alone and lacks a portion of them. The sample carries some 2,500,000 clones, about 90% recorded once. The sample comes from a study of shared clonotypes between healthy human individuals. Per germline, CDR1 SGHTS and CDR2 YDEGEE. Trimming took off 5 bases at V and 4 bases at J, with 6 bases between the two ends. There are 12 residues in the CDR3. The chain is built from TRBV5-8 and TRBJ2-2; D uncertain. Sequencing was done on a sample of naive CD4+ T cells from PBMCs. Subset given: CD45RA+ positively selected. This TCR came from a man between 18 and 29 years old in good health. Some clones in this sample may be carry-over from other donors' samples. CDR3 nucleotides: TGTGCCAGCAGTCTGTTCACCGGGGAGCTGTTTTTT. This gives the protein CASSLFTGELFF.